The sequence of this T cell receptor beta chain was determined in a study of T cell responses to AZD1222 COVID-19 vaccine. Study-wide context: Combined were second doses at about 4 or about 12 weeks.

Sequencing used immunoSEQ multiplex PCR; TCRdb keeps in-frame clones, though not all of them. The sample carries about 100,000 clones, about 90% recorded once. Concerning this clone: Its matching antigen is unknown.

Study results and caveats: Repertoires in all cases were sampled only once the peak T cell response had passed. Regions 160-218 and 743-854 held dominance among vaccine-associated CD4 TCRs, which spanned spike. Reportedly, nearly half of unique spike TCRs recognized epitopes outside B.1.351/B.1.1.7 mutations.

V was pared by 4 bases and J by 7 bases, with 3 bases of the junction left unmatched. The CDR3 spans 11 residues. CDR1 is DFQATT, CDR2 SNEGSKA, per germline (reference sequence). Sequencing used peripheral blood, obtained on day 0 of AZD1222 vaccination. The origin of this receptor is an adult in good health. J is TRBJ1-2 and V is TRBV20-1; TRBD1 aligns across 7 bases. DNA of the CDR3: TGCAGTGCTACTACAGGGGTTGGCTACACCTTC. This translates into CSATTGVGYTF.